Sequencing of this T cell receptor beta chain was carried out in a study of T cell clonality in common variable immunodeficiency. This CDR3 is built from 14 residues. V shed 6 bases and J shed 3 bases, with 11 bases lying between them. Germline assignment: CDR1 MRHNA and CDR2 SNTAGT. General study results and limits: Compared with healthy controls, CVID subjects showed increased TCRbeta clonality, mostly in about a third.

TCRdb's copy holds only in-frame clones and misses some; the assay was immunoSEQ multiplex PCR. Observed in the sample are 40,000 to 50,000 clones, none of them singletons. At least ten counts were recorded for this clone. Its antigen is still unknown. The read ends 3 residues shy of where the CDR3 ends; the end is completed using the germline J gene. The chain links TRBV6-4 to TRBJ2-2; D gene ambiguous. The receptor's source is a person between 18 and 75 years old in good health. Sequenced sample: peripheral blood mononuclear cells. CDR3 sequence reads: CASSIEPDTGELFF. Partial CDR3 DNA: TGTGCCAGCAGCATCGAGCCGGACACCGGGGAG.